This entry lists 22 T cell receptor beta chains sequenced from one sample in a study of cytomegalovirus exposure and HLA in healthy donors. Sequencing used immunoSEQ multiplex PCR; TCRdb keeps in-frame clones, though not all of them. The data contain around 150,000 clones, approximately 90% of them singletons. What was sequenced was PBMCs. These receptors originate from a man aged 18 to 29 in good health and CMV-seronegative.

The J gene is TRBJ2-3, the V gene TRBV27; D is unclear. There are 15 residues in the CDR3. The V end was cut by 7 bases, the J end by 0 bases, with 14 bases between. Germline CDR1 MNHEY, CDR2 SMNVEV (reference sequence). Here the CDR3 reads CASIPQRSSTDTQYF. CDR3 bases: TGTGCCAGCATTCCCCAGAGGTCTAGCACAGATACGCAGTATTTT.

The chain couples TRBV5-1 to TRBJ2-7; TRBD2 is a possible D gene (5 bases). The V end lost 2 bases, the J end lost 2 bases, and 14 bases lay between the germline ends. This CDR3 has 15 amino acids. Germline V gives CDR1 SGHRS, CDR2 YFSETQ. The CDR3: CASSFLSGVAYEQYF. The DNA for the CDR3 is TGCGCCAGCAGCTTCCTCTCCGGGGTAGCCTACGAGCAGTACTTC.

The V and J genes are TRBV2 and TRBJ2-7, with a tentative D call TRBD1 (6 bases). V lost 5 bases to trimming and J lost 0 bases, with 8 bases between them. The germline gives CDR1 SNHLY, CDR2 FYNNEI. The CDR3 sequence is 13 residues long. CDR3 sequence: CASSWTASYEQYV. DNA for the CDR3: TGTGCCAGCAGTTGGACAGCCTCCTACGAGCAGTACGTC.

This CDR3 is CASSSTGSDQPQHF. Here the CDR3 DNA reads TGTGCCAGCAGTTCCACAGGGAGTGATCAGCCCCAGCATTTT. The V call is TRBV27, the J call TRBJ1-5; D possibly corresponds to TRBD1 (6 bases). V was trimmed by 4 bases and J by 5 bases, leaving 12 bases between them. The CDR3 covers 14 residues. Germline values: CDR1 MNHEY, CDR2 SMNVEV (reference sequence).

The rearrangement links TRBV9 to TRBJ2-6; tentatively, D is TRBD1 (5 bases). Looked up from germline, CDR1 is SGDLS and CDR2 is YYNGEE. This CDR3 is built from 16 residues. Trimming took 3 bases from V and 0 from J, leaving 10 bases between them. CDR3 DNA: TGTGCCAGCAGCGAGGGGCTGAGCTCTGGGGCCAACGTCCTGACTTTC. This codes for CASSEGLSSGANVLTF.

The chain links TRBV6-1 to TRBJ2-7; 12 bases align to TRBD2. V dropped 8 bases and J dropped 0; count of bases not matched to a gene: 5. Germline lookup yields CDR1 MNHNS and CDR2 SASEGT. The CDR3 runs to 15 residues. CDR3 coding DNA: TGTGCCAGCCAGACTAGCGGGGGTTTCTCCTACGAGCAGTACGTC. Amino acids: CASQTSGGFSYEQYV.

This chain links TRBV7-6 with TRBJ2-3; TRBD1 aligns across 9 bases. The germline gives CDR1 SGHVS, CDR2 FNYEAQ. The CDR3 is 18 residues long. The V gene end was trimmed by 0 bases and the J gene end by 2 bases; junction bases not matched to a gene: 9. The CDR3 nucleotides read TGTGCCAGCAGCTTAGCGGGACCGGGACAGGGCCTCACAGATACGCAGTATTTT. The encoded protein is CASSLAGPGQGLTDTQYF. The full variable domain, its missing parts supplied by reference TRBV7-6 and TRBJ2-3, is GAGVSQSPRYKVTKRGQDVALRCDPISGHVSLYWYRQALGQGPEFLTYFNYEAQQDKSGLPNDRFSAERPEGSISTLTIQRTEQRDSAMYRCASSLAGPGQGLTDTQYFGPGTRLTVL.

V usage is TRBV5-6 and J usage is TRBJ1-2; 10 bases fit TRBD1. This CDR3 contains 13 residues. Germline CDR1 reads SGHDT; CDR2 reads YYEEEE. With V trimmed by 0 bases and J by 9 bases, 2 bases remained unmatched. CDR3 protein: CASSLGQGASYTF. Here the CDR3 DNA reads TGTGCCAGCAGCTTGGGACAGGGGGCTAGCTACACCTTC.

The gene calls are TRBV2 and TRBJ2-5; no clear D gene. This CDR3 contains 12 residues. CDR1 and CDR2 (germline): SNHLY, FYNNEI. V lost 8 bases, J lost 2 bases, and 9 bases lay in between. The CDR3: CASGPLQETQYF. The CDR3 nucleotides read TGTGCCAGCGGCCCCCTTCAAGAGACCCAGTACTTC.

The V and J genes are TRBV19 and TRBJ1-2; 9 nucleotides match TRBD1. This CDR3 is built from 14 residues. With V trimmed by 2 bases and J by 10 bases, 8 bases remained unmatched. Germline lookup yields CDR1 LNHDA and CDR2 SQIVND (reference sequence). CDR3 coding DNA: TGTGCCAGTAGTATACTCCGGGACAGGGAGGCCTACACCTTC. Translation gives CASSILRDREAYTF.

The V gene is TRBV5-1, the J gene TRBJ2-1, with unresolved D. This CDR3 spans 19 amino acids. In germline, CDR1 is SGHRS, CDR2 YFSETQ. The V end lost 0 bases, the J end lost 2 bases, and 21 bases lay between the germline ends. The CDR3 region has the DNA TGCGCCAGCAGCTTGGGAACCCACGGCGGTGCCATCCCCTACAATGAGCAGTTCTTC. This translates into CASSLGTHGGAIPYNEQFF.

A single count supports this clone. The rearrangement joins TRBV4-1 to TRBJ2-7; TRBD2 matches at 9 bases. The germline V gene has CDR1 MGHRA and CDR2 YSYEKL. The V gene end was trimmed by 3 bases and the J gene end by 2 bases; junction bases not matched to a gene: 5. The CDR3 runs 15 residues. In nucleotides, the CDR3 is TGCGCCAGCAGCCAGAGGACTAGCGACCCCTACGAGCAGTACTTC. It codes for CASSQRTSDPYEQYF.

V usage is TRBV6-5 and J usage is TRBJ1-5; no reliable D call. This CDR3 region has 13 residues. The V gene lost 4 bases and the J gene lost 5 bases, with 9 bases spanning the gap. The germline V gene encodes CDR1 MNHEY and CDR2 SVGAGI. Here the CDR3 DNA reads TGTGCCAGCAGTTCGTCCCGAGATCAGCCCCAGCATTTT. Encoded protein: CASSSSRDQPQHF.

The CDR3 here is CASSFPRLNTGELFF. The CDR3 nucleotides read TGTGCCAGCAGTTTCCCCAGGTTGAACACCGGGGAGCTGTTTTTT. The chain links TRBV28 to TRBJ2-2; no clear D. With 3 bases removed from V and 1 base from J, the gap between germline ends came to 9 bases. CDR3 size: 15 residues. The germline CDR1 and CDR2 sequences are MDHEN and SYDVKM.

This clone was recorded once. The chain is built from TRBV2 and TRBJ2-5; 11 bases map to TRBD2. The CDR3 totals 15 residues. V lost 5 bases, J lost 1 base, and 3 bases stayed unmatched. The V gene's germline CDR1 is SNHLY and CDR2 FYNNEI. CDR3 region: CASSRGLAGQETQYF. The CDR3 nucleotides are TGTGCCAGCAGTAGAGGACTAGCGGGCCAAGAGACCCAGTACTTC. Full variable domain (remainder filled in from reference TRBV2 and TRBJ2-5): EPEVTQTPSHQVTQMGQEVILRCVPISNHLYFYWYRQILGQKVEFLVSFYNNEISEKSEIFDDQFSVERPDGSNFTLKIRSTKLEDSAMYFCASSRGLAGQETQYFGPGTRLLVL.

This rearrangement joins TRBV19 to TRBJ1-3; maybe TRBD1 (6 bases). The CDR3 consists of 14 residues. CDR1 is LNHDA, CDR2 SQIVND, per germline (reference sequence). V was trimmed by 7 bases and J by 2 bases, leaving 12 bases between them. The CDR3 coding sequence is TGTGCCAGTACCGACAGGTTGGCTGGAAACACCATATATTTT. Protein: CASTDRLAGNTIYF.

This chain links TRBV5-5 with TRBJ2-5; weak D call: TRBD1 (6 bases). CDR3 size: 15 residues. The germline CDR1 and CDR2 sequences are SGHKS and YYEKEE (reference sequence). Trimming stripped 0 bases from V and 1 base from J, with 10 bases between. CDR3 DNA: TGTGCCAGCAGCTTGGTCGCACAGGGCCAAGAGACCCAGTACTTC. As protein: CASSLVAQGQETQYF.

The chain couples TRBV27 to TRBJ1-2; D remains ambiguous. This CDR3 has 17 amino acids. Germline V lookup: CDR1 MNHEY, CDR2 SMNVEV (reference sequence). Deletions cut 5 bases from V and 8 bases from J, with 27 bases between. CDR3 sequence reads: CASSARAADSLSRGYTF. CDR3 coding DNA: TGTGCCAGCAGTGCGCGAGCGGCGGACTCTCTTTCACGGGGCTACACCTTC.

The chain couples TRBV4-1 to TRBJ2-2; D is uncertain. The ends were cut back, 1 base at V and 6 bases at J, with 6 bases in the middle. Germline V gives CDR1 MGHRA, CDR2 YSYEKL. The CDR3 length is 13 residues. The chain's CDR3 is CASSQVFPGELFF. DNA for the CDR3: TGCGCCAGCAGCCAAGTCTTCCCCGGGGAGCTGTTTTTT.

The chain carries TRBV14 and TRBJ2-3; D is perhaps TRBD2 (6 bases). V was shortened by 4 bases and J by 2 bases, with 13 bases between the two germline ends. The germline V gene has CDR1 SGHDN and CDR2 FVKESK. The CDR3 is made up of 15 amino acids. CDR3 in DNA: TGTGCCAGCAGCCGCGTGGGGGGAGTCACAGATACGCAGTATTTT. Its protein is CASSRVGGVTDTQYF.

The rearrangement links TRBV7-2 to TRBJ2-3, with no clear D. V was trimmed by 0 bases and J by 4 bases, leaving 8 bases between them. The CDR3 is 14 amino acids. The germline V gene has CDR1 SGHTA and CDR2 FQGNSA. The CDR3 DNA reads TGTGCCAGCAGCTTAGCGCGCAAAGCAGATACGCAGTATTTT. It yields the protein CASSLARKADTQYF.

This clone appeared a single time. V and J are TRBV27 and TRBJ2-3; 14 bases match TRBD2. V was clipped by 3 bases and J by 3 bases; unmatched bases: 5. In germline, CDR1 is MNHEY, CDR2 SMNVEV (reference sequence). The CDR3 contains 17 residues. The CDR3 loop reads CASSFVRLAGGTDTQYF. DNA for the CDR3: TGTGCCAGCAGTTTCGTAAGACTAGCGGGGGGGACAGATACGCAGTATTTT.